This T cell receptor beta chain was recovered during a study of blood T cell repertoires in COVID-19 (dated by TCRdb to the early 2020s). A note on the overall study: The collaborator samples originated in the United States, Italy and Spain and spanned the acute and convalescent phases of COVID-19. The prospective study material was composed of cDNA or gDNA derived from T cells, B-cell-depleted T cells, or PBMCs. The dataset comprised deeply sampled blood TCRbeta repertoires from subjects exposed to, actively infected with, or recovered from COVID-19. A freely available public database, intended as a resource for researchers studying the immune response to SARS-CoV-2, is where the repertoires were released. Samples were obtained from the ongoing ImmuneRACE study (first 160 participants) and from 950 to 1,500 subjects provided by 6 global collaborators. A de-identified subject ID, COVID-19 status, age in years and sex were almost always included in the sample metadata. HLA class I and class II types, where available, came from metadata supplied by the sample provider rather than from assay-based typing.

Whole blood was collected in K2EDTA tubes by collaborating institutions according to the institutions' own protocols. For TCRbeta analysis, collaborator samples were shipped as frozen whole blood, as isolated PBMCs, or as DNA extracted from either sample type. About this clone: What antigen it recognizes has not been identified. One base away there is no much larger clone; base qualities are not given.

Summary of the overall study and its limitations: The amount of clinical and demographic metadata varied by source and participant and was provided uncurated.

The immunoSEQ Assay, a bias-controlled multiplex PCR, was used to amplify TCRbeta CDR3 regions from genomic DNA. As for how the authors treated the data: Within the assay, amplification of reference gene primers was used to estimate how many nucleated cells each sample contained. Sequence reads were collapsed and filtered to measure the absolute abundance of every unique TCRbeta CDR3 rearrangement. Productive Simpson clonality was computed per sample as the square root of Simpson's diversity index over productive rearrangements. Imported from immuneACCESS, the table was reduced by TCRdb to in-frame sequences with V and J called. These copies leave out some clones; in studies compared against another copy, an unresolved V gene accounts for under half, and the cause of the remainder is not known. V, J and clone size were drawn from that table, and D and trimming were deduced from the DNA. The sample yields 150,000 to 200,000 clones; 85% to 90% were counted once. About 4.4% of the sample is held by the ten biggest clonotypes.

CDR1 and CDR2 are read off the germline V gene as SGHVS and FQNEAQ. The CDR3 spans 15 residues, from the cysteine through the phenylalanine. Only the CDR3 portion is preserved as DNA: 45 bases, with reading frame beginning at the first base. The germline V end is reduced by 1 base and the J end by 5 bases; junction bases left unmatched: 4. The chain was built from TRBV7-8 and TRBJ2-1, with TRBD2 identical over 8 junction bases. The origin of this receptor is a human donor in a cohort sampled during active COVID-19. The source material was peripheral blood. The CDR3 reads CASSLDGGAHNEQFF. The nucleotide sequence is TGTGCCAGCAGCTTAGACGGGGGGGCCCACAATGAGCAGTTCTTC.